These 16 T cell receptor beta chains came from one sample sequenced in a study of glioma-infiltrating T cells. TCR alpha and beta CDR3 regions were amplified from RNA using iRepertoire nested multiplex PCR. TCRdb reprocessed the multiplex PCR reads with MiXCR, giving one entry per CDR3 protein. The sample has 95,000 to 110,000 distinct CDR3 sequences; around 28% are singletons. The specimen was glioma tissue, nonneoplastic brain tissue, or PBMCs (not recorded which). The receptors shown here come from a human donor with low-grade glioma or glioblastoma, undergoing nonglioma brain surgery, or in good health (not recorded which).

The table lists this clonotype with many counts. This chain connects TRBV6-1 to TRBJ2-5, with D perhaps matching TRBD1 (6 bases). The CDR3 has 14 amino acids. V was clipped by 4 bases and J by 2 bases, with 11 bases between them. CDR1 is MNHNS, CDR2 SASEGT, per germline. The CDR3 loop reads CASSVLDRQETQYF. Here the CDR3 DNA reads TGTGCCAGCAGTGTGTTGGACAGACAAGAGACCCAGTACTTC.

This clonotype was detected many times. The V and J genes are TRBV7-9 and TRBJ2-1; D may be TRBD2 (6 bases). The CDR3 runs to 15 residues. Germline V gene lookup returns CDR1 SEHNR and CDR2 FQNEAQ (reference sequence). Trimming cost V 5 bases and J 1 base, with 12 bases left between them. CDR3 coding DNA: TGTGCCAGCAGCCGCCCAGGGACTTCCTACAATGAGCAGTTCTTC. This translates into CASSRPGTSYNEQFF.

Note on this clonotype: A much larger clone differs from this one at a single base, so this may be a read error. The chain couples TRBV27 to TRBJ2-7; D gene ambiguous. This CDR3 contains 15 residues. Germline assignment: CDR1 MNHEY and CDR2 SMNVEV (reference sequence). CDR3 loop: CASSFLDRTSYGQYF. The CDR3 nucleotides are TGTGCCAGCAGTTTTCTGGACCGTACCTCCTACGGGCAGTACTTC.

This clonotype was seen repeatedly, ten times or more. The V and J genes are TRBV12-3 or TRBV12-4 and TRBJ2-3, with 9 bases lining up with TRBD1. J gave up 3 bases and V 8 bases, and 6 bases lay outside the gene matches. CDR3 length equals 14 residues. CDR3 bases: TGTGCCAGCTGCCCGGGACAGGGTACAGATACGCAGTATTTT. Translation gives CASCPGQGTDTQYF.

Many counts were recorded for this clonotype. This chain connects TRBV4-3 to TRBJ2-1; D not resolved. The germline CDR1 and CDR2 sequences are LGHNA and YSLEER. The CDR3 covers 16 residues. The ends were cut back, 0 bases at V and 4 bases at J, with 13 bases in the middle. The CDR3 spells CASSQETRRGYNEQFF. The CDR3 DNA reads TGCGCCAGCAGCCAAGAAACGAGAAGAGGTTACAATGAGCAGTTCTTC.

The CDR3 sequence is CASSVGNLNTEAFF. DNA for the CDR3: TGTGCCAGCAGCGTGGGCAACTTGAACACTGAAGCTTTCTTT. The chain has TRBV9 and TRBJ1-1; D is undetermined. This CDR3 is 14 amino acids long. V was pared by 2 bases and J by 0 bases, with 8 bases between. Germline V gene sequence: CDR1 SGDLS, CDR2 YYNGEE. The variable domain in full, with the rest retrieved from reference TRBV9 and TRBJ1-1, is DSGVTQTPKHLITATGQRVTLRCSPRSGDLSVYWYQQSLDQGLQFLIQYYNGEERAKGNILERFSAQQFPDLHSELNLSSLELGDSALYFCASSVGNLNTEAFFGQGTRLTVV.

This clonotype was observed at least ten times. The genes are TRBV7-9 and TRBJ2-3; possible D gene TRBD2, 6 bases. The CDR3 is made up of 16 amino acids. From germline, CDR1 is SEHNR and CDR2 FQNEAQ (reference sequence). The ends were cut back, 8 bases at V and 2 bases at J, with 20 bases in the middle. The CDR3 here is CASDRLLATLTDTQYF. In DNA, the CDR3 is TGTGCCAGCGACCGCCTTCTAGCGACCCTCACAGATACGCAGTATTTT.

Details on this clonotype: A much larger clone differs by one base, so this may be a read error. V is TRBV6-5 and J is TRBJ2-3; no reliable D call. Per the germline V gene, CDR1 is MNHEY and CDR2 is SVGAGI. The CDR3 totals 15 residues. Trimming took 5 bases from V and 5 from J, leaving 17 bases between them. CDR3 amino acids: CASSDKGLALDTQYF. CDR3 nucleotides: TGTGCCAGCAGTGACAAAGGGCTCGCCTTAGATACGCAGTATTTT.

This clonotype was picked up many times. This chain joins TRBV7-3 and TRBJ1-1, with 7 bases that match TRBD1. The CDR3 consists of 14 residues. CDR1 and CDR2 from the germline V gene are SGHTA and FQGTGA. J was trimmed by 2 bases and V by 1 base; bases with no gene match: 1. The CDR3: CASSLIGGNTEAFF. CDR3 DNA: TGTGCCAGCAGCTTAATAGGGGGCAACACTGAAGCTTTCTTT.

CDR3 in DNA: TGTGCCAGCAGCGGGACTCCTCCGTCCCAGCATTTT. Protein sequence: CASSGTPPSQHF. V and J are TRBV6-1 and TRBJ1-5; tentatively, D is TRBD1 (5 bases). V lost 6 bases and J lost 11, with 14 bases in between. CDR3 length: 12 residues. Germline V CDR1 and CDR2: MNHNS, SASEGT.

This clonotype came up a few times. The rearrangement uses TRBV9 and TRBJ2-7; D might be TRBD1 or TRBD2, each matching 5 bases. The V gene's germline CDR1 is SGDLS and CDR2 YYNGEE. V gave up 2 bases and J gave up 3 bases, with 15 bases separating them. This CDR3 spans 15 amino acids. This CDR3 reads CASSVNPGPNYEQYF. CDR3 bases: TGTGCCAGCAGCGTCAACCCGGGACCAAACTACGAGCAGTACTTC.

This clonotype was recorded many times. The chain recombines TRBV27 with TRBJ2-7; either TRBD1 or TRBD2 may fit D (7 bases each). With 5 bases removed from V and 0 bases from J, the gap between germline ends came to 17 bases. This CDR3 comprises 16 residues. In germline, CDR1 is MNHEY, CDR2 SMNVEV (reference sequence). DNA for the CDR3: TGTGCCAGCAGTAGGGGGGGACAGACATTCTCCTACGAGCAGTACTTC. The encoded protein is CASSRGGQTFSYEQYF.

The chain couples TRBV5-1 to TRBJ2-1; 10 nucleotides line up with TRBD1. Germline V lookup: CDR1 SGHRS, CDR2 YFSETQ. This CDR3 is built from 13 residues. V gave up 3 bases and J gave up 8 bases; unmatched junction bases: 2. The CDR3 region is CASSWGTGDEQFF. The CDR3, as DNA: TGCGCCAGCAGCTGGGGGACAGGGGATGAGCAGTTCTTC.

The chain combines TRBV30 with TRBJ1-5; TRBD1 is a possible D gene (6 bases). Germline V gives CDR1 GTSNPN, CDR2 SVGIG (reference sequence). The CDR3 covers 14 residues. V lost 1 base, J lost 4 bases, and 11 bases lay in between. The CDR3 DNA sequence: TGTGCCTGGAGTGGGGACATAGGGAATCAGCCCCAGCATTTT. Translating gives CAWSGDIGNQPQHF. Drawing the rest from reference TRBV30 and TRBJ1-5, the complete variable domain is SQTIHQWPATLVQPVGSPLSLECTVEGTSNPNLYWYRQAAGRGLQLLFYSVGIGQISSEVPQNLSASRPQDRQFILSSKKLLLSDSGFYLCAWSGDIGNQPQHFGDGTRLSIL.

In regard to this clonotype: A much larger clone lies a single base off, so this may be a read error. V is TRBV20-1 and J is TRBJ1-2, with D possibly being TRBD1 (6 bases). The CDR3 consists of 10 residues. CDR1 is DFQATT and CDR2 is SNEGSKA in the germline V gene (reference sequence). The CDR3 spells CSAIRGGCTF. In DNA form, the CDR3 reads TGCAGTGCTATCCGCGGGGGCTGCACCTTC.

There are many counts of this clonotype. V is TRBV5-4 and J is TRBJ1-1; no definite D call. The V gene's germline CDR1 is SGHNT and CDR2 YYREEE (reference sequence). Between the trimmed V and J ends, which lost 2 bases and 1 base, there was a span of 12 bases. The CDR3 contains 15 residues. This CDR3 reads CASSLGGLRNTEAFF. The CDR3 bases are TGTGCCAGCAGCTTAGGCGGGCTCAGGAACACTGAAGCTTTCTTT.